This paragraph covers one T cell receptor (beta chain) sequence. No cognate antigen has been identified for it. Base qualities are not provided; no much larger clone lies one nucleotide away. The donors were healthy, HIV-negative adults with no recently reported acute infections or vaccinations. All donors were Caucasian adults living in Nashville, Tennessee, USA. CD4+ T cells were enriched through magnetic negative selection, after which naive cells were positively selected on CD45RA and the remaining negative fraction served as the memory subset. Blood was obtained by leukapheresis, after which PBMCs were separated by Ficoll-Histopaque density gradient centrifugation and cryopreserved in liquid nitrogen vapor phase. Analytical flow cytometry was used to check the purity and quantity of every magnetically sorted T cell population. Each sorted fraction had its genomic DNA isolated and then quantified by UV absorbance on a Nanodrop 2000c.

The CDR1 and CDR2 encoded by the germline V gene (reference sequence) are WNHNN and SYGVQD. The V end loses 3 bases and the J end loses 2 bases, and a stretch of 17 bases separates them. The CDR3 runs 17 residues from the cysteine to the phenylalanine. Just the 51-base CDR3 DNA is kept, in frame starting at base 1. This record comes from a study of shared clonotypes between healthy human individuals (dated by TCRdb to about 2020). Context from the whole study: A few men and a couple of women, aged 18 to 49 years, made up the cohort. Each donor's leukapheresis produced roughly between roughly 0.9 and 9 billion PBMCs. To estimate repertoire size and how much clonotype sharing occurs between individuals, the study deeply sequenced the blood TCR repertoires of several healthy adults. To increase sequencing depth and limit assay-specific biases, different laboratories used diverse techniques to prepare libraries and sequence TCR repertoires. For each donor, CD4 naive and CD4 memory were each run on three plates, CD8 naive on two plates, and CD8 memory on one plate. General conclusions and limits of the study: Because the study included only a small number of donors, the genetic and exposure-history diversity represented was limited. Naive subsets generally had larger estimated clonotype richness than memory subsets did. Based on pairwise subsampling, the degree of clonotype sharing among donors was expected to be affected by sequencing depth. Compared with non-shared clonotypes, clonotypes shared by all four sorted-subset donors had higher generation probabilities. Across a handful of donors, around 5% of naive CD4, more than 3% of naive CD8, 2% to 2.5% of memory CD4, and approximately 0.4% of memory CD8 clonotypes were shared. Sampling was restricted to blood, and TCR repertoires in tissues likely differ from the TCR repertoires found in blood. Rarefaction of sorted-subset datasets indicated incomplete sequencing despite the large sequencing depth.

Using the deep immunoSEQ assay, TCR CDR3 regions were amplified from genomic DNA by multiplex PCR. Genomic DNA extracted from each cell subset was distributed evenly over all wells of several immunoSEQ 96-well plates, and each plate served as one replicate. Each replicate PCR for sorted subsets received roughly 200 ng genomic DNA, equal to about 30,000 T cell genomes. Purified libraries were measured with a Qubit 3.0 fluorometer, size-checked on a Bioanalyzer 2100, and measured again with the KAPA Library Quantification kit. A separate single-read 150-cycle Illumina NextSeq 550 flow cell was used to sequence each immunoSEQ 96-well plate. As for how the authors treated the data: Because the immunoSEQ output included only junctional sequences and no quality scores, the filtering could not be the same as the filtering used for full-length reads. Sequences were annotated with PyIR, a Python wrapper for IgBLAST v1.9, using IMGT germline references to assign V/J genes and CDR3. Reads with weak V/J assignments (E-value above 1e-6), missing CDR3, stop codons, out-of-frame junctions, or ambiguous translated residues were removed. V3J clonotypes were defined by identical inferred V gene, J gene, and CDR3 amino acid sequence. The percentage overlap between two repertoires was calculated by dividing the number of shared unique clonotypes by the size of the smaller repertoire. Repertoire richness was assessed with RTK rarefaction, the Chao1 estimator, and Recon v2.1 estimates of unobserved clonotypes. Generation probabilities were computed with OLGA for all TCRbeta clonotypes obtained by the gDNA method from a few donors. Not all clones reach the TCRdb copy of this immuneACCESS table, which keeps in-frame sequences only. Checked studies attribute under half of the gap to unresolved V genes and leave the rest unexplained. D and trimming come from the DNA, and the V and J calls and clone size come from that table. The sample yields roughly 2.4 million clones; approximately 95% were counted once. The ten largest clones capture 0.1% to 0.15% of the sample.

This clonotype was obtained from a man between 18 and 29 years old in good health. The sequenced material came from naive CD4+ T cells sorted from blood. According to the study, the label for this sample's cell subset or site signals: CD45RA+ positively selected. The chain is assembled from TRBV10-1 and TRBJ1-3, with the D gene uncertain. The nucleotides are TGCGCCAGCAGTGAATCGGGTCCGTTCGGAACTGGAAACACCATATATTTT. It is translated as CASSESGPFGTGNTIYF.